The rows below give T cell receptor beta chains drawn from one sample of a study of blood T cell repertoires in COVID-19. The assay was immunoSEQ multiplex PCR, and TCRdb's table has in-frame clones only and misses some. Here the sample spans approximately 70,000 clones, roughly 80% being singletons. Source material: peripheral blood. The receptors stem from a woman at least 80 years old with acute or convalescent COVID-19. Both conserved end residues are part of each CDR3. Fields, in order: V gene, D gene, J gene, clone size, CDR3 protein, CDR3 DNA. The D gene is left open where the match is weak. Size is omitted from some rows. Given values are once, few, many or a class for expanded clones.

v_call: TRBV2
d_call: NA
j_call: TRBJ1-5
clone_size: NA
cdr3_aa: CASRGLQGPHSNQPQHF
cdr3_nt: TGTGCCAGCAGAGGATTACAGGGCCCGCATAGCAATCAGCCCCAGCATTTT

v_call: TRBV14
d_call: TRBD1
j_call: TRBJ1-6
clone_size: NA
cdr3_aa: CASSAQGARSPLHF
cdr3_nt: TGTGCCAGCAGCGCCCAGGGGGCGCGTTCACCCCTCCACTTT

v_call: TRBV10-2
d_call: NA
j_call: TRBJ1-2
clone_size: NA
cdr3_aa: CASTLGANYGYTF
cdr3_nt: TGCGCCAGCACCCTGGGAGCTAACTATGGCTACACCTTC

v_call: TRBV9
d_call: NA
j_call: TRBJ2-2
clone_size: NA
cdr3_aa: CASSVTSSNTGELFF
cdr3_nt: TGTGCCAGCAGCGTTACTAGCTCTAACACCGGGGAGCTGTTTTTT

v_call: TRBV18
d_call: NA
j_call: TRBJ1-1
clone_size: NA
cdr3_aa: CASSPQQGLNTEAFF
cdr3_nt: TGTGCCAGCTCACCTCAACAGGGATTGAACACTGAAGCTTTCTTT

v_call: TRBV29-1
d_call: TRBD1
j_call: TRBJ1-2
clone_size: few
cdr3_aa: CSVERAPGGRGYTF
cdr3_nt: TGCAGCGTTGAAAGGGCGCCAGGGGGCAGGGGCTACACCTTC

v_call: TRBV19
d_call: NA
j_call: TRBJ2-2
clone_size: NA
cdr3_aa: CASSTPLSRDGELFF
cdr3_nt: TGTGCCAGTAGTACTCCTCTATCCAGGGACGGGGAGCTGTTTTTT

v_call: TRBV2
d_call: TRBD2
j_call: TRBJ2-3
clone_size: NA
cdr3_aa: CASSPRTSGGSLNTQYF
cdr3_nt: TGTGCCAGCAGTCCAAGGACTAGCGGGGGCTCTTTGAATACGCAGTATTTT

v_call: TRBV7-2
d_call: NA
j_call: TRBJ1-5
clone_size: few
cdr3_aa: CASSYRGNQPQHF
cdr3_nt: TGTGCCAGCAGTTACAGGGGCAATCAGCCCCAGCATTTT

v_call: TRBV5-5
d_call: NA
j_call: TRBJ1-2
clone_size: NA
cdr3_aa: CASSFGQRNNYGYTF
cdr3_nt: TGTGCCAGCAGCTTTGGACAGCGTAATAACTATGGCTACACCTTC

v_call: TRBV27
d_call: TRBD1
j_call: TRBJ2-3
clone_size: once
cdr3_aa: CASRTGGVDTQYF
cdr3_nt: TGTGCCAGCAGGACAGGGGGCGTAGATACGCAGTATTTT

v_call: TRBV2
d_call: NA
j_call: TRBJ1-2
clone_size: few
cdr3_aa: CASSESQRNYGYTF
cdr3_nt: TGTGCCAGCAGTGAGAGTCAACGAAACTATGGCTACACCTTC

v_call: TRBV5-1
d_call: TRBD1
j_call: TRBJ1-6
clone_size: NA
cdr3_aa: CASSTGTGSISYNSPLHF
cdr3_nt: TGCGCCAGCAGCACCGGGACAGGGTCTATATCCTATAATTCACCCCTCCACTTT

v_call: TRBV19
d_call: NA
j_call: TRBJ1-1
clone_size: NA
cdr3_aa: CASSMRRNTEAFF
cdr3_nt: TGTGCCAGTAGTATGCGGAGGAACACTGAAGCTTTCTTT

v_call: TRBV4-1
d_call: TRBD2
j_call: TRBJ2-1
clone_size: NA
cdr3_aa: CASSQDPSGYNEQFF
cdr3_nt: TGCGCCAGCAGCCAAGATCCTAGCGGTTACAATGAGCAGTTCTTC

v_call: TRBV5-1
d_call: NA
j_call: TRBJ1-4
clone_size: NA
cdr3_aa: CASGQNEKLFF
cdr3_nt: TGCGCCAGCGGCCAGAATGAAAAACTGTTTTTT

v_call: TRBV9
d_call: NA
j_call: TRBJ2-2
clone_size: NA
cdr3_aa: CASSGGTSNTGELFF
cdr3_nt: TGTGCCAGCAGCGGCGGCACTTCAAACACCGGGGAGCTGTTTTTT

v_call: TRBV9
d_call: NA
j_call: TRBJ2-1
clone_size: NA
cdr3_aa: CASSVEDIYNEQFF
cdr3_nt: TGTGCCAGCAGCGTTGAGGACATTTACAATGAGCAGTTCTTC

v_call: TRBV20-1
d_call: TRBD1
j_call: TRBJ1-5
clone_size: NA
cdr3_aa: CSASTGQSNQPQHF
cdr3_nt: TGCAGTGCTAGTACGGGACAGAGCAATCAGCCCCAGCATTTT

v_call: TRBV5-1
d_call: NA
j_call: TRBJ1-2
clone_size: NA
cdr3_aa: CASSLGEGYGYTF
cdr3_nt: TGCGCCAGCAGCTTGGGGGAGGGCTATGGCTACACCTTC

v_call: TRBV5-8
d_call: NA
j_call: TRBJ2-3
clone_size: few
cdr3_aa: CASSLEGGASTDTQYF
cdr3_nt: TGTGCCAGCAGCTTGGAAGGGGGAGCTAGCACAGATACGCAGTATTTT

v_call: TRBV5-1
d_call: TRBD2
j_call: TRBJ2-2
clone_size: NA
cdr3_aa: CASSRSVAGVTGELFF
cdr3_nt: TGCGCCAGCAGCCGATCGGTAGCGGGGGTTACCGGGGAGCTGTTTTTT

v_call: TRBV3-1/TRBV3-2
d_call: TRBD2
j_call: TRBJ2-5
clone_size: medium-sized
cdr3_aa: CASSSGLAGGQETQYF
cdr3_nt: TGTGCCAGCAGCTCCGGACTAGCGGGGGGCCAAGAGACCCAGTACTTC

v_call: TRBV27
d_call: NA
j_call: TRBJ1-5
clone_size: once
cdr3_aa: CASSLLGQSNQPQHF
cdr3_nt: TGTGCCAGCAGTTTACTAGGACAGAGCAATCAGCCCCAGCATTTT

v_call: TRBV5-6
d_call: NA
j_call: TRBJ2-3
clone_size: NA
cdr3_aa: CASSRIEGTQYF
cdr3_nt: TGTGCCAGCAGCCGAATCGAGGGTACGCAGTATTTT

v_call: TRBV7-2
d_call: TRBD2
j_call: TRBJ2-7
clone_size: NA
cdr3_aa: CASSPRTSGPYEQYF
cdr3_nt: TGTGCCAGCAGTCCACGAACTAGCGGGCCATACGAGCAGTACTTC

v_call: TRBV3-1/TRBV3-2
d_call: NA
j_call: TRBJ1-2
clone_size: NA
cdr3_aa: CASSQESRGLYGYTF
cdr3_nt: TGTGCCAGCAGCCAAGAAAGCAGGGGCCTCTATGGCTACACCTTC

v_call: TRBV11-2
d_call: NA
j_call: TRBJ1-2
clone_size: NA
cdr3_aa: CASSLDRAGDIYGYTF
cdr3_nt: TGTGCCAGCAGCTTAGATCGGGCAGGGGATATCTATGGCTACACCTTC

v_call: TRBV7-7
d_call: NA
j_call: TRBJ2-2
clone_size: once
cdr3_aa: CASSFRVAGELFF
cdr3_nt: TGTGCTAGCAGCTTTCGGGTCGCCGGGGAGCTGTTTTTT

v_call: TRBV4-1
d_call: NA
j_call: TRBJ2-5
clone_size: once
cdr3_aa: CASSQDQGRETQYF
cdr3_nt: TGCGCCAGCAGCCAAGATCAGGGTAGAGAGACCCAGTACTTC

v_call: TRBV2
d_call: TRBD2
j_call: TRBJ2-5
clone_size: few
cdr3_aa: CASKREGETQYF
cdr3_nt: TGTGCCAGCAAAAGGGAGGGGGAGACCCAGTACTTC

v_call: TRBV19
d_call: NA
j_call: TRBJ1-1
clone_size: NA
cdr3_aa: CASSFEVNTEAFF
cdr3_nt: TGTGCCAGTAGCTTCGAGGTGAACACTGAAGCTTTCTTT

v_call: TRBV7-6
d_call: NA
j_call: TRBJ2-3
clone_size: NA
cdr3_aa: CASSFGREFTNTQYF
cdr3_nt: TGTGCCAGCAGCTTTGGCAGGGAATTCACTAATACGCAGTATTTT

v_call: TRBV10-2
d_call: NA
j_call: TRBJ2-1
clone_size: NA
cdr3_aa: CASSESLATTNEQFF
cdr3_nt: TGCGCCAGCAGTGAGTCACTAGCTACGACCAATGAGCAGTTCTTC

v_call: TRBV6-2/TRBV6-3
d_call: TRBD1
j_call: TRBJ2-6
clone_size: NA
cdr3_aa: CASSYVRDRASGANVLTF
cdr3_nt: TGTGCCAGCAGTTACGTCCGGGACAGGGCTTCTGGGGCCAACGTCCTGACTTTC

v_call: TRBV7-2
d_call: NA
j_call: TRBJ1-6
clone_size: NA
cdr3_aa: CASSLQGNSPLHF
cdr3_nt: TGTGCCAGCAGCTTACAGGGGAATTCACCCCTCCACTTT

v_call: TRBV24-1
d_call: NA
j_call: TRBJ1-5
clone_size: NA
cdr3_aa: CATSDGPPFNQPQHF
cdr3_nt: TGTGCCACCAGTGATGGCCCGCCCTTCAATCAGCCCCAGCATTTT

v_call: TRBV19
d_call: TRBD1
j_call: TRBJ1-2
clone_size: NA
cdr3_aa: CASSIPGQAFNYGYTF
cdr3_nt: TGTGCCAGTAGTATCCCGGGACAGGCCTTTAACTATGGCTACACCTTC

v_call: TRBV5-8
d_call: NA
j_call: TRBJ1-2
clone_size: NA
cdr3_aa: CASTATRTGLGYTF
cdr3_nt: TGTGCCAGCACCGCGACTAGGACCGGACTTGGCTACACCTTC

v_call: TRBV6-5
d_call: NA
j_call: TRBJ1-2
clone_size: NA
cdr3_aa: CASMGDRTYGYTF
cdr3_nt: TGTGCCAGCATGGGTGACAGGACCTATGGCTACACCTTC

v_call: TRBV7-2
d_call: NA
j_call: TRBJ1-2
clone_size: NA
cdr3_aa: CASSLVPGGGYTF
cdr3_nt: TGTGCCAGCAGCTTAGTACCAGGCGGGGGCTACACCTTC

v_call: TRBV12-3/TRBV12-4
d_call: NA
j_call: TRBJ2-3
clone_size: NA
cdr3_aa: CASSFKDTQYF
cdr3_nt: TGTGCCAGCAGTTTTAAAGATACGCAGTATTTT

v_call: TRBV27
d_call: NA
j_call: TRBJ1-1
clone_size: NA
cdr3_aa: CASGFLTGQGIPEAFF
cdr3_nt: TGTGCCAGCGGGTTTCTTACTGGGCAGGGAATCCCTGAAGCTTTCTTT

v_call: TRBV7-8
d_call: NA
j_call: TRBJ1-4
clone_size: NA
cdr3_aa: CASSLGRGEKLFF
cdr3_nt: TGTGCCAGCAGCTTAGGGAGGGGCGAAAAACTGTTTTTT

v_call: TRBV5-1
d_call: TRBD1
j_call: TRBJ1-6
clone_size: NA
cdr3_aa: CASSSGQGSFGYNSPLHF
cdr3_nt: TGCGCCAGCAGCTCCGGACAGGGTTCGTTCGGCTATAATTCACCCCTCCACTTT

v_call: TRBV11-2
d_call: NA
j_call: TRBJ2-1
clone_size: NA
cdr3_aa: CASSLGSNNEQFF
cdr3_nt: TGTGCCAGCAGCTTAGGTTCCAACAATGAGCAGTTCTTC

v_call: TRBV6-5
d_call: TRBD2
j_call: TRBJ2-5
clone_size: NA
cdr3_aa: CASRETSGGSETQYF
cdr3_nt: TGTGCCAGCAGAGAGACTAGCGGGGGCTCGGAGACCCAGTACTTC

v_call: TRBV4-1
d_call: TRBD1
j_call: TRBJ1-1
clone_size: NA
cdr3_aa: CASSQADRANTEAFF
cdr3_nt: TGCGCCAGCAGCCAGGCTGACAGGGCGAACACTGAAGCTTTCTTT